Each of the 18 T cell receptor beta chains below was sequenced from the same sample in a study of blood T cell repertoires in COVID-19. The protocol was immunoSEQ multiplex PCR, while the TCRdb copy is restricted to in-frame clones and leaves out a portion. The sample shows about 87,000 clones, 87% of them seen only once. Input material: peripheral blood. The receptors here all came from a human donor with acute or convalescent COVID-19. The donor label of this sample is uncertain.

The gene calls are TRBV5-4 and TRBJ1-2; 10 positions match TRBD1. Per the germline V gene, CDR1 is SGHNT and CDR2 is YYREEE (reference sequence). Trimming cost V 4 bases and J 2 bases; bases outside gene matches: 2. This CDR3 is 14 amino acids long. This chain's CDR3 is CASSVDRGNYGYTF. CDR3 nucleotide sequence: TGTGCCAGCAGCGTGGACAGGGGGAACTATGGCTACACCTTC.

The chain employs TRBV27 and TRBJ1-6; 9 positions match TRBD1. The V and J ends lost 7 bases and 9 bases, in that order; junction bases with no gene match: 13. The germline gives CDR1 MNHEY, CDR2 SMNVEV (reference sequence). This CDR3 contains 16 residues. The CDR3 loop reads CASTQRGQGFSSPLHF. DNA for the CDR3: TGTGCCAGCACCCAAAGGGGACAGGGTTTTAGTTCACCCCTCCACTTT.

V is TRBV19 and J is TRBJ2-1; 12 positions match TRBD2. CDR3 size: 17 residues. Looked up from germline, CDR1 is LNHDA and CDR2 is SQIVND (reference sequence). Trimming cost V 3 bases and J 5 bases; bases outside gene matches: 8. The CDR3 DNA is TGTGCCAGTAGTATTAACCCTAGCGGGGGGGCCCACAATGAGCAGTTCTTC. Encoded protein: CASSINPSGGAHNEQFF.

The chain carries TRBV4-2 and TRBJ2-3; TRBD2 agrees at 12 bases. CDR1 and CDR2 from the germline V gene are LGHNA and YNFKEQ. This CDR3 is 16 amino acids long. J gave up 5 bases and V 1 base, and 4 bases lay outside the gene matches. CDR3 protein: CASSQVGLAGQDTQYF. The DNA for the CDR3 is TGTGCCAGCAGCCAAGTTGGACTAGCGGGGCAAGATACGCAGTATTTT.

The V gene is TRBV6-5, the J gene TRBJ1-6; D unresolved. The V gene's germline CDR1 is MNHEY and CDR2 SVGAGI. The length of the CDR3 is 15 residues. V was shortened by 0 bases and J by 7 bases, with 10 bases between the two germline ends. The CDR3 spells CASSYSAQPNSPLHF. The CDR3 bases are TGTGCCAGCAGTTACTCAGCACAGCCCAATTCACCCCTCCACTTT.

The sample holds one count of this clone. In DNA form, the CDR3 reads TGTGCCTGGAGGCTCCAGCGGGGGGGGGAGCAGTACTTC. Residues: CAWRLQRGGEQYF. The V call is TRBV30, the J call TRBJ2-7, with 10 nucleotides matching TRBD2. CDR1 and CDR2 from the germline V gene are GTSNPN and SVGIG (reference sequence). This CDR3 has 13 amino acids. The V and J ends lost 3 bases and 7 bases, in that order; junction bases with no gene match: 6. Using reference TRBV30 and TRBJ2-7 for the parts outside the CDR3, the full variable domain is SQTIHQWPATLVQPVGSPLSLECTVEGTSNPNLYWYRQAAGRGLQLLFYSVGIGQISSEVPQNLSASRPQDRQFILSSKKLLLSDSGFYLCAWRLQRGGEQYFGPGTRLTVT.

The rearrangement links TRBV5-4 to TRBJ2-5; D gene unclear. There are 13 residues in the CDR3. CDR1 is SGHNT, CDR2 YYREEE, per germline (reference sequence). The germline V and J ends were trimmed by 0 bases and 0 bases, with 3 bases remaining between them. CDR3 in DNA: TGTGCCAGCAGCTTGGACAACCAAGAGACCCAGTACTTC. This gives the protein CASSLDNQETQYF.

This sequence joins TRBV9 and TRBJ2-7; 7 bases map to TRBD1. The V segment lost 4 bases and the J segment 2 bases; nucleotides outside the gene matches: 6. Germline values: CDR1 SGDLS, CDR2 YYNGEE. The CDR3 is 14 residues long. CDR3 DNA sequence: TGTGCCAGCAGCATAACCGGGACAGCCTACGAGCAGTACTTC. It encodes CASSITGTAYEQYF.

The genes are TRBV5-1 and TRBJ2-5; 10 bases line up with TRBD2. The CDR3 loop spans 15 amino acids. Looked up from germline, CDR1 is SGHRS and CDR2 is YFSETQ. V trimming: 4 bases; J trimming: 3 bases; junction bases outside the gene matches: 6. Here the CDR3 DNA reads TGCGCCAGCAGCATCCAAGCGGGGGGGAAAGAGACCCAGTACTTC. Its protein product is CASSIQAGGKETQYF.

The DNA of the CDR3 is TGTGCCAGCATGGACTATTACTCCTACGAGCAGTACTTC. Translation: CASMDYYSYEQYF. The gene calls are TRBV11-3 and TRBJ2-7, with D maybe TRBD2 (6 bases). V lost 7 bases and J lost 0, with 10 bases in between. CDR1 and CDR2 (germline): SGHNT, YENEEA. The CDR3 covers 13 residues.

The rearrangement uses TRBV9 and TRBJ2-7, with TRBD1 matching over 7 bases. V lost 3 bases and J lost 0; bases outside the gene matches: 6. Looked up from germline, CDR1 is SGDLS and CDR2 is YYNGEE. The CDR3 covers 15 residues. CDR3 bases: TGTGCCAGCAGCGCCCGGGACAGCCCCTCCTACGAGCAGTACTTC. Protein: CASSARDSPSYEQYF.

The CDR3 reads CAARQGSNSPLHF. The CDR3 DNA follows: TGTGCCGCGAGACAGGGGAGCAATTCACCCCTCCACTTT. The chain has TRBV19 and TRBJ1-6; 8 bases line up with TRBD1. V lost 11 bases, J lost 7 bases, and 7 bases stayed unmatched. This CDR3 region has 13 residues. Germline V gene sequence: CDR1 LNHDA, CDR2 SQIVND (reference sequence).

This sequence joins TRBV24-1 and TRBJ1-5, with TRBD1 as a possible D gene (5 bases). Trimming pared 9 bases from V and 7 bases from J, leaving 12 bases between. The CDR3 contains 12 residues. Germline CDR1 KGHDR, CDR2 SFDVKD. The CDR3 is CATGHLGQPQHF. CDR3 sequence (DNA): TGTGCCACCGGACACCTGGGGCAGCCCCAGCATTTT.

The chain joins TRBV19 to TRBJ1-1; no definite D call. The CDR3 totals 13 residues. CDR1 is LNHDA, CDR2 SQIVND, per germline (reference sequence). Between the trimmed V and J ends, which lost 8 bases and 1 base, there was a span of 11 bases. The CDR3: CASLTAGNTEAFF. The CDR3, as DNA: TGTGCCAGTCTGACGGCGGGGAACACTGAAGCTTTCTTT.

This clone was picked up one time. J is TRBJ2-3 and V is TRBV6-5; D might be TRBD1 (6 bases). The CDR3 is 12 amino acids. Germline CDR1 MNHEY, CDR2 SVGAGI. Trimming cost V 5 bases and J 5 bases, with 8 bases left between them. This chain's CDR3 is CASSQQGDTQYF. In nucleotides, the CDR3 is TGTGCCAGCAGTCAACAGGGAGATACGCAGTATTTT.

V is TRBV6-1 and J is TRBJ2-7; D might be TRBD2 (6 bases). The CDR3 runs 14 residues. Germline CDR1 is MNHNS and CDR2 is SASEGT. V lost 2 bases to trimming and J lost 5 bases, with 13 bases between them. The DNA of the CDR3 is TGTGCCAGCAGTGAACCGGGGGAGAGGGACGAGCAGTACTTC. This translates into CASSEPGERDEQYF.

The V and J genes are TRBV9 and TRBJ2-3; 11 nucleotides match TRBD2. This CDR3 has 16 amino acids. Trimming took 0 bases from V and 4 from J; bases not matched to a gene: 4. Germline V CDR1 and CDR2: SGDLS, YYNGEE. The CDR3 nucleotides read TGTGCCAGCAGCGTAGGGCTTAGCGGGGGGGCAGATACGCAGTATTTT. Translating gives CASSVGLSGGADTQYF.

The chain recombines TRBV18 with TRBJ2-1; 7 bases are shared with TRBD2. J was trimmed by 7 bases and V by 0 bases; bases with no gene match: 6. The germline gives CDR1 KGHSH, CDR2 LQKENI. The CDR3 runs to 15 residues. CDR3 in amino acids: CASSPPSRDYNEQFF. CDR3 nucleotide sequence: TGTGCCAGCTCACCACCCTCCCGGGACTATAATGAGCAGTTCTTC.